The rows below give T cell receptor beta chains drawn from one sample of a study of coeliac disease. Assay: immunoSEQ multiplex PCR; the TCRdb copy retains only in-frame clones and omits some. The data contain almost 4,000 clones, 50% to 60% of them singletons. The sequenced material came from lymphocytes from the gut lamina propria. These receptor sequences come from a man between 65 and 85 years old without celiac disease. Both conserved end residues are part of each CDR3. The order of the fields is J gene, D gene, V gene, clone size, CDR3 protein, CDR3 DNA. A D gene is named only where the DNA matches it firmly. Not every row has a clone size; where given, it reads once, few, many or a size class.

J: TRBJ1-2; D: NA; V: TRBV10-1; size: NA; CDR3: CASSEEHNYGYTF; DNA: TGCGCCAGCAGTGAGGAACACAACTATGGCTACACCTTC
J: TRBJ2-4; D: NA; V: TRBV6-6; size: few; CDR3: CASSDGGAKNIQYF; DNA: TGTGCCAGCAGTGACGGGGGAGCCAAAAACATTCAGTACTTC
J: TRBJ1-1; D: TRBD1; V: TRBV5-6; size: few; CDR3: CASSSYWGQPTNTEAFF; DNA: TGTGCCAGCAGCTCGTACTGGGGACAGCCCACGAACACTGAAGCTTTCTTT
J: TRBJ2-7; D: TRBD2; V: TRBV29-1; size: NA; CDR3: CSVDSSSGDCYEQYF; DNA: TGCAGCGTTGATTCGTCTAGCGGGGATTGCTACGAGCAGTACTTC
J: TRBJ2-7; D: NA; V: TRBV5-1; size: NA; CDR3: CASSSIGTGTYEQYF; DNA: TGCGCCAGCAGCAGCATCGGGACTGGGACCTACGAGCAGTACTTC
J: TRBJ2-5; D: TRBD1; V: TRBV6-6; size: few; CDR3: CASRQGAKTQYF; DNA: TGTGCCAGTCGACAGGGGGCAAAGACCCAGTACTTC
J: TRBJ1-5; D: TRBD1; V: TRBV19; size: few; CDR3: CASRPAGQYSNQPQHF; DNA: TGTGCCAGTAGACCCGCGGGACAGTATAGCAATCAGCCCCAGCATTTT
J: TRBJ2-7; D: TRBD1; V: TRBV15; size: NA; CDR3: CATSREKNRDRVSYEQYF; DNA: TGTGCCACCAGCAGAGAGAAAAACCGGGACAGGGTCAGTTACGAGCAGTACTTC
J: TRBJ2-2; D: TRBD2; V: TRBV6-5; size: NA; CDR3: CASRTSGDTGELFF; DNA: TGTGCCAGCAGGACTAGCGGTGACACCGGGGAGCTGTTTTTT
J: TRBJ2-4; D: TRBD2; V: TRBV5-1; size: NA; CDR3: CASSVGTSGGAPIRNIQYF; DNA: TGCGCCAGCAGCGTTGGGACTAGCGGGGGGGCTCCTATAAGGAACATTCAGTACTTC